These 19 T cell receptor beta chains were sequenced from one sample in a study of spatial heterogeneity in lung cancer. Specified time point: sample taken at primary tumor resection. Without sorting, whole RNA was sequenced from tumor, nontumor lung or frozen PBMC. MiXCR, applied by TCRdb to the 5' RACE reads, yields one record per CDR3 protein. The sample contains 25,000 or so distinct CDR3 sequences, approximately 4.7% of which appear only once. The starting material was PBMCs, obtained at surgery. The receptors were sampled from a male donor with early-stage non-small cell lung cancer.

This clonotype was seen ten or more times. The V gene is TRBV29-1, the J gene TRBJ2-3, with D uncertain. V was clipped by 6 bases and J by 1 base, with 14 bases between them. CDR3 length equals 14 residues. Germline CDR1 SQVTM, CDR2 ANQGSEA. The DNA for the CDR3 is TGCAGCGTGCTAACTCATGGGGGCACAGATACGCAGTATTTT. This encodes CSVLTHGGTDTQYF.

This clonotype was counted ten times or more. This chain uses TRBV6-2 or TRBV6-3 with TRBJ1-2; D not certain. Germline values: CDR1 MNHEY, CDR2 SVGEGT. Trimming left V 6 bases short and J 8 bases short, with 13 bases between. There are 12 residues in the CDR3. For the CDR3, the DNA is TGTGCCAGCAGCCCCGCCGATCGCGGCTACACCTTC. Protein: CASSPADRGYTF.

This clonotype has a count of ten or more. The genes are TRBV28 and TRBJ2-1; D gene uncertain. CDR1 is MDHEN, CDR2 SYDVKM, per germline. This CDR3 is built from 12 residues. V was clipped by 5 bases and J by 9 bases, with 11 bases between them. CDR3 in DNA: TGTGCCAGCAGTCCTACCCGTAGTGAGCAGTTCTTC. It translates to CASSPTRSEQFF. Together with reference TRBV28 and TRBJ2-1, the CDR3 gives the full variable domain: DVKVTQSSRYLVKRTGEKVFLECVQDMDHENMFWYRQDPGLGLRLIYFSYDVKMKEKGDIPEGYSVSREKKERFSLILESASTNQTSMYLCASSPTRSEQFFGPGTRLTVL.

This clonotype was seen at least ten times. The rearrangement links TRBV7-6 to TRBJ1-3; D is undetermined. The CDR3 consists of 14 residues. V gave up 8 bases and J gave up 0 bases, with 11 bases separating them. Germline CDR1 SGHVS, CDR2 FNYEAQ. The CDR3 nucleotides are TGTGCCAGCGGTTCCGGGTTCTCTGGAAACACCATATATTTT. Protein product: CASGSGFSGNTIYF. The whole variable domain, remainder taken from reference TRBV7-6 and TRBJ1-3, is GAGVSQSPRYKVTKRGQDVALRCDPISGHVSLYWYRQALGQGPEFLTYFNYEAQQDKSGLPNDRFSAERPEGSISTLTIQRTEQRDSAMYRCASGSGFSGNTIYFGEGSWLTVV.

This clonotype showed up many times. The CDR3: CASRSDRGEQFF. The CDR3 nucleotides are TGTGCCAGCAGATCCGATCGAGGCGAGCAGTTCTTC. The chain couples TRBV6-5 to TRBJ2-1; D gene ambiguous. The germline CDR1 and CDR2 sequences are MNHEY and SVGAGI. The germline V and J ends were trimmed by 6 bases and 10 bases, with 13 bases remaining between them. This CDR3 comprises 12 residues.

This clonotype showed up many times. The rearrangement uses TRBV19 and TRBJ1-3, with 7 bases that match TRBD1. V gave up 4 bases and J gave up 0 bases; unmatched junction bases: 6. This CDR3 is built from 16 residues. From germline, CDR1 is LNHDA and CDR2 SQIVND (reference sequence). The CDR3: CASSTGTVRSGNTIYF. For the CDR3, the DNA is TGTGCCAGTAGTACCGGGACAGTTCGCTCTGGAAACACCATATATTTT.

There are many counts of this clonotype. The chain links TRBV11-3 to TRBJ2-6, with D possibly matching TRBD1 (6 bases). The CDR3 is made up of 15 amino acids. Germline CDR1 is SGHNT and CDR2 is YENEEA. Trimming cost V 4 bases and J 1 base, with 8 bases left between them. The CDR3 spells CASSSGASGANVLTF. The DNA for the CDR3 is TGTGCCAGCAGCTCAGGGGCATCTGGGGCCAACGTCCTGACTTTC.

The CDR3, as DNA: TGCAGCGTTCAGTTGACATTTAACACTGAAGCTTTCTTT. Translation gives CSVQLTFNTEAFF. The gene calls are TRBV29-1 and TRBJ1-1; D not certain. Trimming removed 5 bases at V and 2 bases at J, with 12 bases between. CDR1 is SQVTM and CDR2 is ANQGSEA in the germline V gene. The CDR3 contains 13 residues.

This clonotype was seen at least ten times. The J gene is TRBJ2-1, the V gene TRBV18, with 7 bases lining up with TRBD2. The CDR3 is made up of 15 amino acids. With 1 base clipped from V and 9 bases from J, the junction kept 9 bases outside the gene matches. Germline V gene lookup returns CDR1 KGHSH and CDR2 LQKENI. In nucleotides, the CDR3 is TGTGCCAGCTCACCACGAACTAGCGATTTGGGTGAGCAGTTCTTC. It encodes CASSPRTSDLGEQFF.

This clonotype counts as medium-sized (0.01 to 0.1%). The chain combines TRBV14 with TRBJ1-5; no clear D gene. V was trimmed by 1 base and J by 7 bases, leaving 2 bases between them. This CDR3 spans 11 amino acids. Germline CDR1 SGHDN, CDR2 FVKESK. The CDR3 protein is CASSQVQPQHF. The CDR3 bases are TGTGCCAGCAGCCAAGTCCAGCCCCAGCATTTT. Looking up the rest from reference TRBV14 and TRBJ1-5 gives the full variable domain: EAGVTQFPSHSVIEKGQTVTLRCDPISGHDNLYWYRRVMGKEIKFLLHFVKESKQDESGMPNNRFLAERTGGTYSTLKVQPAELEDSGVYFCASSQVQPQHFGDGTRLSIL.

In its sample, this clonotype is medium-sized. CDR3 region: CSVQKNNEQFF. The CDR3 DNA is TGCAGCGTTCAGAAGAACAATGAGCAGTTCTTC. The rearrangement uses TRBV29-1 and TRBJ2-1, with D hard to call. CDR1 is SQVTM and CDR2 is ANQGSEA in the germline V gene. This CDR3 is 11 amino acids long. Trimming stripped 5 bases from V and 5 bases from J, with 7 bases between.

This clonotype appeared many times. The rearrangement links TRBV30 to TRBJ1-2, with D possibly being TRBD1 (5 bases). Germline V gene lookup returns CDR1 GTSNPN and CDR2 SVGIG (reference sequence). Deletions cut 1 base from V and 7 bases from J, with 19 bases between. This CDR3 is built from 15 residues. The CDR3 spells CAWSETDRPHLGYTF. CDR3 nucleotides: TGTGCCTGGAGTGAAACTGACAGACCCCATCTTGGCTACACCTTC.

This clonotype was found many times. J is TRBJ2-5 and V is TRBV29-1; D might be TRBD1 (6 bases). V lost 4 bases and J 3 bases, leaving 12 bases between the germline ends. Germline-derived CDR1 and CDR2 are SQVTM and ANQGSEA. CDR3 size: 13 residues. The CDR3 spells CSVVPGTKETQYF. CDR3 sequence (DNA): TGCAGCGTTGTGCCCGGGACAAAAGAGACCCAGTACTTC.

This clonotype is medium-sized in the sample. This chain joins TRBV28 and TRBJ2-7; D call uncertain. Trimming stripped 3 bases from V and 6 bases from J, with 6 bases between. The CDR3 contains 11 residues. Looked up from germline, CDR1 is MDHEN and CDR2 is SYDVKM. CDR3 sequence reads: CASSFFLEQYF. The CDR3 bases are TGTGCCAGCAGTTTCTTTCTCGAGCAGTACTTC.

Ten or more counts support this clonotype. One end of the junction varies from germline; a read error may be responsible. The gene calls are TRBV7-7 and TRBJ2-5; tentatively, D is TRBD1 or TRBD2 (5 bases each). Looked up from germline, CDR1 is SSHAT and CDR2 is FNYEAQ (reference sequence). The CDR3 consists of 14 residues. The CDR3 nucleotides read TGTGCTAGCAGCCCAGACAGCTCGGGGGAGACCCAGTACTTC. It encodes CASSPDSSGETQYF.

This clonotype was detected ten times or more. CDR3: CASSRAGRLQPQHF. In DNA, the CDR3 is TGTGCCAGCAGTCGCGCAGGGAGGTTGCAGCCCCAGCATTTT. The chain joins TRBV5-6 to TRBJ1-5; D may be TRBD1 (5 bases). This CDR3 contains 14 residues. CDR1 is SGHDT, CDR2 YYEEEE, per germline. V lost 5 bases and J 7 bases, leaving 16 bases between the germline ends.

Ten or more counts support this clonotype. The rearrangement uses TRBV28 and TRBJ2-5; possible D gene TRBD2, 6 bases. The germline gives CDR1 MDHEN, CDR2 SYDVKM. V lost 6 bases and J lost 6, with 20 bases in between. This CDR3 has 15 residues. CDR3 sequence (DNA): TGTGCCAGCAGCTCCCGGGGGACGGCGAGTAAGACCCAGTACTTC. Translated: CASSSRGTASKTQYF.

The genes are TRBV6-5 and TRBJ2-3; TRBD2 might be the D (7 bases). This CDR3 is built from 16 residues. Per germline, CDR1 MNHEY and CDR2 SVGAGI. V was clipped by 2 bases and J by 0 bases, with 12 bases between them. The CDR3 DNA is TGTGCCAGCAGTTACAGACGGGGGGCTAGCACAGATACGCAGTATTTT. It yields the protein CASSYRRGASTDTQYF.

This clonotype was detected ten times or more. The V and J genes are TRBV4-2 and TRBJ2-1, with 8 bases fitting TRBD1. V shed 8 bases and J 7 bases; nucleotides not matched to a gene: 10. This CDR3 spans 14 amino acids. In germline, CDR1 is LGHNA, CDR2 YNFKEQ. DNA of the CDR3: TGTGCCAGCGGACTGACAGGGGCGGAGAATGAGCAGTTCTTC. It specifies CASGLTGAENEQFF.